The 28 T cell receptor beta chains below all came from one sample that was sequenced in a study of blood T cell repertoires in COVID-19. The table came from immunoSEQ multiplex PCR; TCRdb's copy has only in-frame clones and leaves some out. Among around 230,000 clones listed, 86% were seen once. The sequencing sample was made of PBMCs or T cells enriched from blood (not recorded which). These receptors all stem from a middle-aged woman with acute COVID-19.

This clone has a handful of counts. J is TRBJ1-2 and V is TRBV14; D may be TRBD1 (5 bases). The length of the CDR3 is 16 residues. Trimming left V 4 bases short and J 10 bases short, with 25 bases between. CDR1 is SGHDN and CDR2 is FVKESK in the germline V gene. CDR3 coding DNA: TGTGCCAGCAGCCCACAAGCCCCGGACACCACATCAGACTACACCTTC. This gives the protein CASSPQAPDTTSDYTF.

This chain uses TRBV13 with TRBJ1-1, with 8 bases aligning to TRBD1. The germline V gene encodes CDR1 PRHDT and CDR2 FYEKMQ (reference sequence). The trim removed 6 bases at V and 5 bases at J, leaving 5 bases unmatched. The CDR3 covers 13 residues. CDR3 residues: CASRGQGATEAFF. CDR3 nucleotides: TGTGCCAGCAGAGGGCAGGGGGCAACTGAAGCTTTCTTT. The variable domain in full, with the rest retrieved from reference TRBV13 and TRBJ1-1, is AAGVIQSPRHLIKEKRETATLKCYPIPRHDTVYWYQQGPGQDPQFLISFYEKMQSDKGSIPDRFSAQQFSDYHSELNMSSLELGDSALYFCASRGQGATEAFFGQGTRLTVV.

This clone was seen a few times. The rearrangement joins TRBV7-8 to TRBJ2-7; TRBD2 matches 12 bases. The CDR3 contains 18 residues. V gave up 2 bases and J gave up 3 bases; unmatched junction bases: 11. Germline V gene data show CDR1 as SGHVS and CDR2 as FQNEAQ. This CDR3 is CASSLLAGGPPGLYEQYV. The CDR3 DNA is TGTGCCAGCAGCTTACTAGCGGGGGGGCCCCCAGGACTCTACGAGCAGTACGTC.

CDR3 coding DNA: TGCAGTGCTAGTGCAAAGGGGGAAGTTCAAGATACGCAGTATTTT. Protein: CSASAKGEVQDTQYF. V and J are TRBV20-1 and TRBJ2-3; weak D call: TRBD1 (6 bases). The CDR3 sequence is 15 residues long. The V gene lost 3 bases and the J gene lost 5 bases, with 18 bases spanning the gap. Germline lookup yields CDR1 DFQATT and CDR2 SNEGSKA (reference sequence).

The chain recombines TRBV2 with TRBJ1-6; weak D call: TRBD1 (5 bases). Germline V gene lookup returns CDR1 SNHLY and CDR2 FYNNEI. This CDR3 region has 15 residues. Trimming shortened V by 6 bases and J by 7 bases, and 16 bases separated the two germline ends. The CDR3 sequence: CASSAPGGGNSPLHF. For the CDR3, the DNA is TGTGCCAGCAGCGCCCCCGGGGGTGGAAATTCACCCCTCCACTTT.

The chain joins TRBV5-1 to TRBJ2-5; weak D call: TRBD1 (6 bases). Germline V CDR1 and CDR2: SGHRS, YFSETQ. V lost 5 bases to trimming and J lost 12 bases, with 11 bases between them. There are 10 residues in the CDR3. The DNA of the CDR3 is TGCGCCAGCAGGGGGACATTTGAGTACTTC. Translated, it gives CASRGTFEYF. The variable domain in full, with the rest retrieved from reference TRBV5-1 and TRBJ2-5, is KAGVTQTPRYLIKTRGQQVTLSCSPISGHRSVSWYQQTPGQGLQFLFEYFSETQRNKGNFPGRFSGRQFSNSRSEMNVSTLELGDSALYLCASRGTFEYFGPGTRLLVL.

The rearrangement uses TRBV18 and TRBJ2-7; 9 positions agree with TRBD1. CDR1 is KGHSH and CDR2 is LQKENI in the germline V gene. J gave up 5 bases and V 3 bases, and 5 bases lay outside the gene matches. CDR3 length: 14 amino acids. CDR3 coding DNA: TGTGCCAGCTCACCGGACAGGGGATACCACGAGCAGTACTTC. Its protein product is CASSPDRGYHEQYF.

The V call is TRBV12-3 or TRBV12-4, the J call TRBJ1-2, with D perhaps matching TRBD1 (5 bases). The CDR3 length is 13 residues. Trimming cost V 5 bases and J 6 bases, with 13 bases left between them. CDR3 coding DNA: TGTGCCAGCAGTCCAGGGCGTTCCGATGGCTACACCTTC. The encoded protein is CASSPGRSDGYTF.

The chain carries TRBV9 and TRBJ2-3; 7 bases align to TRBD2. This CDR3 has 15 amino acids. Trimming removed 0 bases from V and 2 bases from J; junction bases left unmatched: 3. Germline loops: CDR1 SGDLS, CDR2 YYNGEE. Here the CDR3 DNA reads TGTGCCAGCAGCGTAGCAGGACTAGACACAGATACGCAGTATTTT. Protein: CASSVAGLDTDTQYF.

This chain uses TRBV2 with TRBJ2-3; D unresolved. Germline loops: CDR1 SNHLY, CDR2 FYNNEI. This CDR3 is 15 amino acids long. V was trimmed by 8 bases and J by 0 bases, leaving 15 bases between them. The CDR3 loop reads CASRPRRASTDTQYF. Written as DNA, the CDR3 is TGTGCCAGCCGACCCAGGCGAGCTAGCACAGATACGCAGTATTTT.

The chain uses TRBV18 and TRBJ1-2; 9 bases line up with TRBD1. The CDR3 has 16 amino acids. V dropped 5 bases and J dropped 3; count of bases not matched to a gene: 10. Germline V gene data show CDR1 as KGHSH and CDR2 as LQKENI. CDR3 coding DNA: TGTGCCAGCTCATCCACGACAGGGGGAAACGACTATGGCTACACCTTC. The encoded protein is CASSSTTGGNDYGYTF.

The CDR3 nucleotides are TGTGCCAGCAGTGAAGATCGGACAGGGGGCGGTGTCAGTGAAGCTTTCTTT. It is translated as CASSEDRTGGGVSEAFF. This rearrangement joins TRBV6-1 to TRBJ1-1, with 11 bases that match TRBD1. Losses at the gene ends were 1 base for V and 7 bases for J; bases not matched to a gene: 11. The CDR3 runs 17 residues. The germline CDR1 and CDR2 sequences are MNHNS and SASEGT.

Only a few counts were recorded for this clone. The rearrangement links TRBV18 to TRBJ1-1, with 10 bases identical to TRBD1. The CDR3 is 15 amino acids. V shed 2 bases, J shed 1 base, and the junction held 1 base outside the gene matches. CDR1 is KGHSH and CDR2 is LQKENI in the germline V gene. The CDR3 bases are TGTGCCAGCTCACCAGGGGACAGGGGGAACACTGAAGCTTTCTTT. Protein sequence: CASSPGDRGNTEAFF.

This clone showed up just a few times. The chain links TRBV5-6 to TRBJ1-2, with 10 bases matching TRBD1. Trimming cost V 0 bases and J 2 bases; bases outside gene matches: 4. The CDR3 covers 16 residues. Germline CDR1 is SGHDT and CDR2 is YYEEEE. This CDR3 is CASSLVLTGGNYGYTF. In DNA form, the CDR3 reads TGTGCCAGCAGCTTGGTTTTGACAGGGGGCAACTATGGCTACACCTTC.

This chain connects TRBV9 to TRBJ1-1; tentative D call: TRBD1 (5 bases). The CDR3 totals 15 residues. Germline V gives CDR1 SGDLS, CDR2 YYNGEE. Trimming took 0 bases from V and 0 from J, leaving 9 bases between them. CDR3 in amino acids: CASSVGGHLNTEAFF. The CDR3 DNA follows: TGTGCCAGCAGCGTAGGCGGACACCTGAACACTGAAGCTTTCTTT.

J is TRBJ1-2 and V is TRBV4-1, with TRBD1 matching 7 bases. This CDR3 region has 14 residues. The germline gives CDR1 MGHRA, CDR2 YSYEKL. V lost 2 bases, J lost 4 bases, and 4 bases stayed unmatched. The CDR3 loop reads CASSQPGTVYGYTF. The CDR3 nucleotides are TGCGCCAGCAGCCAACCTGGGACAGTCTATGGCTACACCTTC.

V usage is TRBV30 and J usage is TRBJ1-6; TRBD1 is a possible D gene (6 bases). The CDR3 is made up of 14 amino acids. V lost 3 bases to trimming and J lost 6 bases, with 12 bases between them. Germline CDR1 and CDR2: GTSNPN and SVGIG (reference sequence). The CDR3 DNA sequence: TGTGCCTGGAGAATCGGGACACTTAATTCACCCCTCCACTTT. Its translation: CAWRIGTLNSPLHF.

The rearrangement links TRBV3-1 (or the pseudogene TRBV3-2) to TRBJ2-5, with TRBD1 as a possible D gene (6 bases). Per the germline V gene, CDR1 is LGHDT and CDR2 is YNNKEL (reference sequence). The V gene lost 4 bases and the J gene lost 1 base, with 16 bases spanning the gap. There are 16 residues in the CDR3. The CDR3 bases are TGTGCCAGCAGCCCATGGGACCCCAGGGGCCAAGAGACCCAGTACTTC. This gives the protein CASSPWDPRGQETQYF.

CDR3 residues: CASRGQGSTEAFF. CDR3 bases: TGTGCCAGCAGAGGACAGGGAAGCACTGAAGCTTTCTTT. V gene TRBV2 combines with J gene TRBJ1-1, with 8 bases matching TRBD1. V was clipped by 6 bases and J by 4 bases; unmatched bases: 4. This CDR3 has 13 amino acids. Germline V lookup: CDR1 SNHLY, CDR2 FYNNEI.

As DNA, the CDR3 is TGCAGCGTCAAGCTTACGGGCAATGAGCAGTTCTTC. It yields the protein CSVKLTGNEQFF. This chain links TRBV29-1 with TRBJ2-1; D is uncertain. Trimming shortened V by 6 bases and J by 6 bases, and 12 bases separated the two germline ends. CDR1 SQVTM and CDR2 ANQGSEA come from the germline V gene. The CDR3 runs 12 residues.

The rearrangement joins TRBV6-5 to TRBJ2-1, with 10 bases identical to TRBD2. Germline V gives CDR1 MNHEY, CDR2 SVGAGI. The CDR3 totals 15 residues. V dropped 0 bases and J dropped 8; count of bases not matched to a gene: 4. CDR3: CASSYSGLAEYEQFF. CDR3 in DNA: TGTGCCAGCAGTTACTCCGGACTAGCGGAGTATGAGCAGTTCTTC.

The rearrangement joins TRBV19 to TRBJ2-5; TRBD2 might be the D (6 bases). The CDR3 has 14 amino acids. V was pared by 4 bases and J by 5 bases, with 14 bases between. The germline CDR1 and CDR2 sequences are LNHDA and SQIVND (reference sequence). CDR3 loop: CASSRAGKSETQYF. The CDR3 DNA sequence: TGTGCCAGTAGTAGGGCGGGGAAAAGCGAGACCCAGTACTTC.

The rearrangement uses TRBV6-2 or TRBV6-3 and TRBJ2-1; 11 bases fit TRBD2. Trimming cost V 5 bases and J 3 bases; bases outside gene matches: 3. The V gene's germline CDR1 is MNHEY and CDR2 SVGEGT. The CDR3 sequence is 15 residues long. The CDR3 region has the DNA TGTGCCAGCAGTCGTGGACTAGCGGGCTACAATGAGCAGTTCTTC. Encoded protein: CASSRGLAGYNEQFF.

The chain links TRBV24-1 to TRBJ1-5; 8 bases fit TRBD1. The V segment lost 6 bases and the J segment 5 bases; nucleotides outside the gene matches: 5. The CDR3 consists of 14 residues. Germline V gene sequence: CDR1 KGHDR, CDR2 SFDVKD. CDR3 loop: CATSPGGAYQPQHF. The CDR3 region has the DNA TGTGCCACCAGTCCAGGGGGCGCCTATCAGCCCCAGCATTTT.

The chain couples TRBV2 to TRBJ1-4, with 8 nucleotides matching TRBD1. The germline V gene has CDR1 SNHLY and CDR2 FYNNEI. There are 16 residues in the CDR3. V lost 6 bases, J lost 7 bases, and 13 bases stayed unmatched. CDR3: CASSPGPRQGFEKLFF. The CDR3 DNA reads TGTGCCAGCAGCCCAGGCCCTCGACAGGGGTTTGAAAAACTGTTTTTT.

The chain uses TRBV7-9 and TRBJ1-1; 10 bases line up with TRBD1. The V gene end was trimmed by 10 bases and the J gene end by 4 bases; junction bases not matched to a gene: 6. The germline V gene has CDR1 SEHNR and CDR2 FQNEAQ (reference sequence). The CDR3 is 13 residues long. CDR3 DNA sequence: TGTGCCACCTCCGGGACAGGGGCCACTGAAGCTTTCTTT. Amino acids: CATSGTGATEAFF.

This chain uses TRBV5-1 with TRBJ1-6, with D possibly being TRBD1 (5 bases). V was trimmed by 3 bases and J by 14 bases, leaving 18 bases between them. Germline V lookup: CDR1 SGHRS, CDR2 YFSETQ. The CDR3 runs 14 residues. The CDR3 spells CASSYDRGSGTLHF. CDR3 nucleotides: TGCGCCAGCAGCTACGACCGGGGGTCGGGGACCCTCCACTTT. The variable domain in full, completed from reference TRBV5-1 and TRBJ1-6, reads KAGVTQTPRYLIKTRGQQVTLSCSPISGHRSVSWYQQTPGQGLQFLFEYFSETQRNKGNFPGRFSGRQFSNSRSEMNVSTLELGDSALYLCASSYDRGSGTLHFGNGTRLTVT.

Only one count was recorded for this clone. The genes are TRBV18 and TRBJ1-1, with 7 bases that match TRBD1. The germline V gene has CDR1 KGHSH and CDR2 LQKENI. Unmatched junction bases numbered 10, after V lost 5 bases and J lost 4 bases. The CDR3 contains 15 residues. CDR3 protein: CASSFRTGPSTEAFF. The CDR3 nucleotides read TGTGCCAGCTCATTTCGGACAGGTCCGAGCACTGAAGCTTTCTTT.